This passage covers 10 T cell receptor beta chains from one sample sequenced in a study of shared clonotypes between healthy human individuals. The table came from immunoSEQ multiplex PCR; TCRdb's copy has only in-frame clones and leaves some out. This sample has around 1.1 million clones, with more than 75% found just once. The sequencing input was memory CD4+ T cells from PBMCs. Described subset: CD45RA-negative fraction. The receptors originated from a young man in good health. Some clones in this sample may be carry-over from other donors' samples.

Written as DNA, the CDR3 is TGTGCCAGCTGCGGACAGACGAACACTGAAGCTTTCTTT. Translated: CASCGQTNTEAFF. The genes are TRBV18 and TRBJ1-1; D is possibly TRBD1 (6 bases). Trimming removed 7 bases at V and 1 base at J, with 10 bases between. The CDR3 is 13 residues long. The germline CDR1 and CDR2 sequences are KGHSH and LQKENI.

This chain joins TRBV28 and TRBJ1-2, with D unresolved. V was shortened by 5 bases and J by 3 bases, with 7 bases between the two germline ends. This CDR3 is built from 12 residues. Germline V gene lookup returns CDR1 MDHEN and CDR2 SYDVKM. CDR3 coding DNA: TGTGCCAGCAGTGGGCGCTACTATGGCTACACCTTC. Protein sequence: CASSGRYYGYTF.

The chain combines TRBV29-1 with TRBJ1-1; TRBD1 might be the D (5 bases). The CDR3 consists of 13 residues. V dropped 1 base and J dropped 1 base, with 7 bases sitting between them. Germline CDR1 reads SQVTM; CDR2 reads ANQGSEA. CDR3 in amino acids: CSVEVTGNTEAFF. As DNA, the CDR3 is TGCAGCGTTGAAGTCACAGGGAACACTGAAGCTTTCTTT.

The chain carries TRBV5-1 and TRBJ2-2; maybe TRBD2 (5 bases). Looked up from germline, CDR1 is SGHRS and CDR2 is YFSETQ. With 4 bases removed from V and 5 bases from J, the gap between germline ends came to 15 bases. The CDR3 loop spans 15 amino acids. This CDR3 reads CASSRGQGRTGELFF. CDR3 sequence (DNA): TGCGCCAGCAGCCGGGGTCAAGGTCGGACCGGGGAGCTGTTTTTT.

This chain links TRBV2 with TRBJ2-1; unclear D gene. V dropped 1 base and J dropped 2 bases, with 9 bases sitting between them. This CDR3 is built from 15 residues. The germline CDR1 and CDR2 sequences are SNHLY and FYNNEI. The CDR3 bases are TGTGCCAGCAGTGAAGACATAGTCCCCTACAATGAGCAGTTCTTC. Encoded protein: CASSEDIVPYNEQFF.

The CDR3, as DNA: TGTGCCAGCAGTGGGAACGGCGGCTATGGCTACACCTTC. Its translation is CASSGNGGYGYTF. The V and J genes are TRBV27 and TRBJ1-2; D call uncertain. This CDR3 contains 13 residues. CDR1 is MNHEY and CDR2 is SMNVEV in the germline V gene (reference sequence). The ends were cut back, 5 bases at V and 4 bases at J, with 11 bases in the middle.

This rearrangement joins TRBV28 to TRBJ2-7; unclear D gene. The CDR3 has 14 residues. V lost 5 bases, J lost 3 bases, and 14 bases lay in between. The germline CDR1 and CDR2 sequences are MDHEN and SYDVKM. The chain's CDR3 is CASSPSGTNYEQYF. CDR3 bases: TGTGCCAGCAGTCCATCCGGAACCAACTACGAGCAGTACTTC.

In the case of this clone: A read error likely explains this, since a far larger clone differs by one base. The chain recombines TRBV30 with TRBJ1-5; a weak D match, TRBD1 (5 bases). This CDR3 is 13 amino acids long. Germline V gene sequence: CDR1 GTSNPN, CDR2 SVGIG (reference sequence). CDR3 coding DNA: TGTGCCTGGAGTGTTGGAGGGGATCAGCTCCAGCATTTT. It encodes CAWSVGGDQLQHF.

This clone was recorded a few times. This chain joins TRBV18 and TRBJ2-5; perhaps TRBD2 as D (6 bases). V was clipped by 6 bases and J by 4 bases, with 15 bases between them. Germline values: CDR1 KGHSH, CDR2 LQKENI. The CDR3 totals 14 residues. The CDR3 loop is CASSDSVGGETQYF. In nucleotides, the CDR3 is TGTGCCAGCTCTGACAGCGTGGGGGGAGAGACCCAGTACTTC. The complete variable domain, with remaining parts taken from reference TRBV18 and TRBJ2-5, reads NAGVMQNPRHLVRRRGQEARLRCSPMKGHSHVYWYRQLPEEGLKFMVYLQKENIIDESGMPKERFSAEFPKEGPSILRIQQVVRGDSAAYFCASSDSVGGETQYFGPGTRLLVL.

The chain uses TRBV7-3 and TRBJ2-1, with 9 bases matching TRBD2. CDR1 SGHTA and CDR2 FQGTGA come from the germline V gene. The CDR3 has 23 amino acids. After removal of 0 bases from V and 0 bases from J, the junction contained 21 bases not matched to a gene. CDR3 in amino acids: CASSLTFEIVGRTSESSYNEQFF. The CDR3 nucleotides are TGTGCCAGCAGCTTAACGTTCGAGATAGTGGGTAGGACTAGCGAGAGCTCCTACAATGAGCAGTTCTTC.